The clone carrying this T cell receptor beta chain showed up just a few times. Its target is not known. The data belong to a study of T cell repertoires in cytomegalovirus infection. Study-wide context: Well-studied HLA-B-restricted epitopes and recently identified HLA-C-restricted epitopes of CMV were both used in the study.

The CDR3 sequence is 15 residues long. The germline V gene encodes CDR1 SGHAT and CDR2 FQNNGV. The germline V and J ends were trimmed by 2 bases and 2 bases, with 11 bases remaining between them. TCRdb re-derived calls from the reads in MiXCR, one entry per CDR3 protein. The repertoire consists of 600,000 to 700,000 distinct CDR3 sequences, with roughly a third occurring once and the leading ten covering around a sixth. The material sequenced was cultured PBMCs, taken from culture after CMV antigen stimulation. V usage is TRBV11-2 and J usage is TRBJ2-3; D uncertain. The origin of this receptor is a human donor in good health (CMV status not recorded). Some clones in this sample may be carry-over from other donors' samples. The DNA of the CDR3 is TGTGCCAGCAGCTTACAAGGCCAAACCACAGATACGCAGTATTTT. Its translation: CASSLQGQTTDTQYF.